This TCR beta chain derives from a study of T cell changes during pregnancy in multiple sclerosis. Trimming cost V 3 bases and J 0 bases; bases outside gene matches: 14. Germline assignment: CDR1 SGHRS and CDR2 YFSETQ. The CDR3 length is 19 residues. Measured with immunoSEQ multiplex PCR; TCRdb has only the in-frame clones, and not every one. The table records about 43,000 clones, approximately 90% of them present only once. Sequencing used PBMCs (not recorded whether the cells were cultured). This chain links TRBV5-1 with TRBJ2-3; 9 bases align to TRBD1. The receptor's source is a female donor with multiple sclerosis, enrolled in a pregnancy study. The CDR3 region is CASSSFIKSGTGSTDTQYF. The CDR3 bases are TGCGCCAGCAGCTCCTTTATAAAGTCCGGGACAGGGAGCACAGATACGCAGTATTTT.